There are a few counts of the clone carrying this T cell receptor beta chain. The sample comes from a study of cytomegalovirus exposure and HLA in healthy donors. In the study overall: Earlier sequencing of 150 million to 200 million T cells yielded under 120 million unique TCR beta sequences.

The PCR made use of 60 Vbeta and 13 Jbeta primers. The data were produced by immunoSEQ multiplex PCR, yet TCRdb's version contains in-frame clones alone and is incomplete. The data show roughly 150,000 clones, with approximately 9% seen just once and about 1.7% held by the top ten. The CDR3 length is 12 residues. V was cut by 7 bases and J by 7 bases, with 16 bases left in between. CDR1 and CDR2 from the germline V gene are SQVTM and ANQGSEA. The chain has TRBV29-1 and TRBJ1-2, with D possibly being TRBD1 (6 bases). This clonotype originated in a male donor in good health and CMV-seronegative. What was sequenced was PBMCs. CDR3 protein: CSATQGLGGYTF. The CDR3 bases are TGCAGCGCAACACAGGGTTTGGGTGGCTACACCTTC.